This T cell receptor beta chain emerged from a study of blood T cell repertoires in COVID-19. Study summary: Samples of COVID-19 (acute and convalescent) were obtained from the United States, Italy and Spain. In each case, the material was cDNA or gDNA derived from T cells, B-cell-depleted T cells, or PBMCs.

Study processing details: It was from reference gene primer amplification that nucleated cell counts were estimated. Assay: immunoSEQ multiplex PCR; the TCRdb copy retains only in-frame clones and omits some. V and J calls and clone size are those listed in that table; D and trimming were worked out from the DNA. In the table there are 100,000 to 150,000 clones, around 89% of which are singletons. Germline assignment: CDR1 LGHDT and CDR2 YNNKEL (reference sequence). The CDR3 has 13 amino acids. The germline V and J ends were trimmed by 3 bases and 7 bases, with 10 bases remaining between them. This clone was counted a single time.

Sample: peripheral blood. This receptor was taken from a man aged 50-60 years with acute or convalescent COVID-19. The chain uses TRBV3-1 (or the pseudogene TRBV3-2) and TRBJ1-5, with D tentatively TRBD1 (6 bases). CDR3 protein: CASSHQGQQPQHF. Written as DNA, the CDR3 is TGTGCCAGCAGCCACCAGGGGCAACAGCCCCAGCATTTT.